This is a list of T cell receptor beta chains from one sample in a study of control samples from healthy donors and cancer patients. Sequenced by immunoSEQ multiplex PCR; TCRdb stores in-frame clones only, minus some. The sample contains 150,000 to 200,000 clones, roughly 94% of which appear only once. The source material was blood. The origin of the receptors is a woman aged 18-30 years in good health. Both conserved end residues are part of each CDR3. Each record gives: J gene, clone size, V gene, D gene, CDR3 protein, CDR3 DNA. A D gene is named only where the DNA matches it firmly. Not all rows give a size; the values are once, few, many and, for expanded clones, a class.

TRBJ1-2 - TRBV6-5 - CASSPGRRGYGYTF TGTGCCAGCAGCCCCGGACGGAGAGGGTATGGCTACACCTTC
TRBJ1-4 - TRBV29-1 TRBD1 CSGGGQEGEKLFF TGCAGCGGGGGGGGACAGGAAGGTGAAAAACTGTTTTTT
TRBJ1-3 - TRBV7-2 - CASSRNGIGSGNTIYF TGTGCCAGCAGCCGCAACGGGATTGGCTCTGGAAACACCATATATTTT
TRBJ1-1 - TRBV19 - CASSGARHTEAFF TGTGCCAGTAGCGGGGCCAGACACACTGAAGCTTTCTTT
TRBJ1-4 - TRBV7-8 - CASSVTRYGSTNEKLFF TGTGCCAGCAGCGTGACCCGTTACGGGTCAACTAATGAAAAACTGTTTTTT
TRBJ2-3 - TRBV5-4 TRBD1 CASSPRQGTDTQYF TGTGCCAGCAGCCCGCGACAGGGAACAGATACGCAGTATTTT
TRBJ1-1 - TRBV4-1 - CASSHPRGNMNTEAFF TGCGCCAGCAGCCATCCTAGGGGTAACATGAACACTGAAGCTTTCTTT
TRBJ2-7 - TRBV11-3 - CASSAEGQGSYEQYF TGTGCCAGCAGCGCAGAAGGCCAGGGATCCTACGAGCAGTACTTC
TRBJ1-6 - TRBV9 - CASSATQGLGNSPLHF TGTGCCAGCAGCGCCACGCAGGGCTTAGGTAATTCACCCCTCCACTTT
TRBJ1-4 - TRBV5-1 - CASSYEAGGRELFF TGCGCCAGCAGTTACGAAGCCGGGGGGCGGGAACTGTTTTTT
TRBJ1-2 - TRBV5-6 - CASSSELANYGYTF TGTGCCAGCAGCTCCGAGTTAGCTAACTATGGCTACACCTTC
TRBJ2-7 - TRBV7-9 TRBD1 CASSPRTGFNEQYF TGTGCCAGCAGCCCCCGGACAGGGTTCAACGAGCAGTACTTC
TRBJ1-4 - TRBV2 - CATRRFQSEKLFF TGTGCCACCCGGCGGTTCCAGAGTGAAAAACTGTTTTTT
TRBJ1-3 - TRBV7-9 - CASSDPFFESSGNTIYF TGTGCCAGCAGCGATCCCTTTTTCGAGAGCTCTGGAAACACCATATATTTT
TRBJ1-1 - TRBV19 TRBD1 CASKTRGAGMNTEAFF TGTGCCAGTAAAACCAGGGGGGCAGGGATGAACACTGAAGCTTTCTTT
TRBJ2-2 - TRBV7-9 - CASGLWDTGELFF TGTGCCAGCGGGTTGTGGGACACCGGGGAGCTGTTTTTT
TRBJ1-2 - TRBV2 - CASIEAGLLGGYTF TGTGCCAGCATCGAAGCGGGACTCCTCGGGGGCTACACCTTC
TRBJ2-7 - TRBV28 - CASGALGYEQYF TGTGCCAGCGGGGCGCTGGGGTACGAGCAGTACTTC
TRBJ1-3 - TRBV5-1 - CASSLAGGTGNTIYF TGCGCCAGCAGCTTGGCTGGGGGAACTGGAAACACCATATATTTT
TRBJ1-5 - TRBV5-5 - CASSLRDSNQPQHF TGTGCCAGCAGCTTGAGGGATAGCAATCAGCCCCAGCATTTT
TRBJ1-1 - TRBV6-2/TRBV6-3 - CASSYVITGTEAFF TGTGCCAGCAGTTACGTAATAACGGGCACTGAAGCTTTCTTT
TRBJ2-1 - TRBV15 TRBD1 CATSRGGGAGSEQFF TGTGCCACCAGCAGAGGAGGGGGCGCTGGGAGTGAGCAGTTCTTC
TRBJ1-2 - TRBV5-1 - CASSPGGAQGGYTF TGCGCCAGCAGCCCCGGGGGGGCGCAGGGTGGCTACACCTTC
TRBJ1-2 - TRBV7-2 TRBD1 CASSFFRGADFYGYTF TGTGCCAGCAGCTTTTTCAGGGGGGCAGACTTCTATGGCTACACCTTC
TRBJ1-2 - TRBV5-4 - CASSPVETDNYGYTF TGTGCCAGCAGCCCGGTCGAGACAGATAACTATGGCTACACCTTC
TRBJ1-2 - TRBV6-6 - CASRDGGMGYGYTF TGTGCCAGCAGGGATGGTGGAATGGGCTATGGCTACACCTTC
TRBJ1-5 - TRBV24-1 - CATIGADQPQHF TGTGCCACCATCGGAGCAGATCAGCCCCAGCATTTT
TRBJ2-5 - TRBV4-2 TRBD2 CASSQVGLAGVETQYF TGTGCCAGCAGCCAAGTCGGACTAGCGGGAGTCGAGACCCAGTACTTC
TRBJ1-4 few TRBV21-1 - CASMIGQGVEVANEKLFF TGTGCCAGCATGATAGGACAGGGGGTAGAGGTGGCTAATGAAAAACTGTTTTTT
TRBJ2-5 - TRBV6-2/TRBV6-3 - CASSYMAVQETQYF TGTGCCAGCAGTTACATGGCAGTTCAAGAGACCCAGTACTTC
TRBJ2-7 - TRBV5-4 TRBD1 CASSLSQGALYEQYF TGTGCCAGCAGCTTGAGTCAGGGGGCGCTTTACGAGCAGTACTTC
TRBJ2-3 - TRBV19 TRBD2 CASSMLAGGADTQYF TGTGCCAGTAGTATGTTGGCGGGAGGTGCCGATACGCAGTATTTT
TRBJ2-1 - TRBV25-1 - CASSLINQEPLDNERFF TGTGCCAGCAGTTTAATAAACCAGGAACCCCTCGACAATGAGCGGTTCTTC
TRBJ1-4 - TRBV4-1 TRBD1 CASNFRDRVEEKLFF TGCGCCAGCAACTTCCGGGACAGGGTTGAGGAAAAACTGTTTTTT
TRBJ2-4 - TRBV6-5 - CASSYDSSRAKNIQYF TGTGCCAGCAGTTACGACAGCTCCAGGGCCAAAAACATTCAGTACTTC
TRBJ2-7 - TRBV5-1 TRBD1 CASSLLGQSNYEQYF TGCGCCAGCAGCTTGCTGGGACAGTCTAACTACGAGCAGTACTTC
TRBJ2-7 once TRBV20-1 TRBD1 CSAGTAYEQYF TGCAGTGCCGGGACAGCCTACGAGCAGTACTTC
TRBJ1-5 - TRBV5-6 TRBD1 CASSLLAGGQPQHF TGTGCCAGCAGCTTGTTGGCAGGGGGACAGCCCCAGCATTTT
TRBJ2-7 - TRBV10-2 TRBD2 CASTVAPTSDHYEQYF TGCGCCAGCACCGTGGCCCCGACTAGCGACCACTACGAGCAGTACTTC
TRBJ2-6 - TRBV10-2 TRBD1 CASSESIPTGIAGANVLTF TGCGCCAGCAGTGAGTCGATTCCGACAGGGATCGCTGGGGCCAACGTCCTGACTTTC
TRBJ1-1 - TRBV28 - CASSLLQNTEAFF TGTGCCAGCAGTTTGCTACAGAACACTGAAGCTTTCTTT
TRBJ2-7 once TRBV9 - CASSVDGTREQYF TGTGCCAGCAGCGTAGATGGGACAAGAGAGCAGTACTTC
TRBJ2-5 - TRBV11-3 TRBD1 CASSLTTGGETQYF TGTGCCAGCAGCTTAACTACAGGGGGGGAGACCCAGTACTTC
TRBJ1-1 - TRBV12-1 - CASSWDTSTEAFF TGTGCCAGCAGCTGGGACACCAGCACTGAAGCTTTCTTT
TRBJ1-4 few TRBV9 TRBD1 CASSSGQGIIGEKLFF TGTGCCAGCAGTTCTGGACAGGGGATAATTGGTGAAAAACTGTTTTTT
TRBJ2-7 few TRBV7-9 - CASSLVRGENEQYF TGTGCCAGCAGCTTAGTGCGTGGTGAAAACGAGCAGTACTTC